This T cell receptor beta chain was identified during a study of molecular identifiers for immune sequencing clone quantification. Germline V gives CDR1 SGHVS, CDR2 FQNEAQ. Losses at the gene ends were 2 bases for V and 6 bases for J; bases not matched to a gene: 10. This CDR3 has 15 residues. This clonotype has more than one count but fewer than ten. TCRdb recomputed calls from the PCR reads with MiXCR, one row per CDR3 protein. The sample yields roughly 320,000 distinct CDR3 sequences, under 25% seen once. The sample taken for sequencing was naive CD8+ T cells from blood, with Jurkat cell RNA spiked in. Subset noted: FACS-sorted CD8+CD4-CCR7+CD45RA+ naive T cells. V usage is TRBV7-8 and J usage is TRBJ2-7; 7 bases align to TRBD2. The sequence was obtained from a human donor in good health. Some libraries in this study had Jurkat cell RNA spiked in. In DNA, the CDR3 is TGTGCCAGCAGCTTATATACGGGGGAGGGCAGCGAGCAGTACTTC. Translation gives CASSLYTGEGSEQYF. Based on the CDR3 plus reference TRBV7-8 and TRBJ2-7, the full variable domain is GAGVSQSPRYKVAKRGQDVALRCDPISGHVSLFWYQQALGQGPEFLTYFQNEAQLDKSGLPSDRFFAERPEGSVSTLKIQRTQQEDSAVYLCASSLYTGEGSEQYFGPGTRLTVT.